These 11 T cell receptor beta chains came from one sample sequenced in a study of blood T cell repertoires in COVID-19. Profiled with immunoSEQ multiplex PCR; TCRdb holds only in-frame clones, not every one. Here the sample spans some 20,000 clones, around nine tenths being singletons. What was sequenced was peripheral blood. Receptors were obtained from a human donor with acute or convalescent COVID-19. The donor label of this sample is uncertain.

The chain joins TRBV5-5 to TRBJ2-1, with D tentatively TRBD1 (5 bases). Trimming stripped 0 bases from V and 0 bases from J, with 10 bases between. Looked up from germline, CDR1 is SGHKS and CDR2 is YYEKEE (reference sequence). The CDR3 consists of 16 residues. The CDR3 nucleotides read TGTGCCAGCAGCTTGGGTCAGGGTGCCTCCTACAATGAGCAGTTCTTC. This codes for CASSLGQGASYNEQFF.

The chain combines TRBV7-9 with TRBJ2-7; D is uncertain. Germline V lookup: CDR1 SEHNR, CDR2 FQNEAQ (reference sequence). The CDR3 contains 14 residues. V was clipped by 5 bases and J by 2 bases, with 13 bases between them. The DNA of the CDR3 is TGTGCCAGCAGCCTCCCCGGTGGTCCCTACGAGCAGTACTTC. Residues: CASSLPGGPYEQYF.

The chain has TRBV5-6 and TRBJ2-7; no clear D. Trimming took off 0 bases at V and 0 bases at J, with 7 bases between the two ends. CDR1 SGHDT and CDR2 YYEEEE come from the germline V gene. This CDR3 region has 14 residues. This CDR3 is CASSLGLSSYEQYF. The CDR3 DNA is TGTGCCAGCAGCTTGGGGTTGAGCTCCTACGAGCAGTACTTC.

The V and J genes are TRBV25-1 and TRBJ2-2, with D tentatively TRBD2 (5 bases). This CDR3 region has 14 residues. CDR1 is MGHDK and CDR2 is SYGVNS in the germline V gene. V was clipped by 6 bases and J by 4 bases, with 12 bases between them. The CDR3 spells CASRGSISTGELFF. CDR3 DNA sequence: TGTGCCAGCAGGGGGAGCATTAGCACCGGGGAGCTGTTTTTT.

The CDR3 sequence is CASSLRTTGELFF. DNA of the CDR3: TGTGCCAGCAGTCTGCGAACGACCGGGGAGCTGTTTTTT. The V gene is TRBV12-3 or TRBV12-4, the J gene TRBJ2-2; D remains unclear. Trimming pared 5 bases from V and 5 bases from J, leaving 9 bases between. The CDR3 is 13 residues long.

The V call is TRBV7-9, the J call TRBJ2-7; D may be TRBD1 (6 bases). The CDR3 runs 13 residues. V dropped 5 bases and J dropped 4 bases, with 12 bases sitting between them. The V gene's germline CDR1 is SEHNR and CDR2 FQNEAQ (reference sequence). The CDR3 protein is CASSVTGPYEQYF. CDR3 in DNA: TGTGCCAGCAGCGTGACAGGTCCATACGAGCAGTACTTC.

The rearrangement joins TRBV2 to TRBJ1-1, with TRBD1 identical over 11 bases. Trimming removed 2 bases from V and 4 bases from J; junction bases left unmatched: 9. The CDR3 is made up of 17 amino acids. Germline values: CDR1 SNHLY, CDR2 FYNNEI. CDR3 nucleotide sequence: TGTGCCAGCAGTGAAAACCCCTTTGGGACAGGGGGCACTGAAGCTTTCTTT. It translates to CASSENPFGTGGTEAFF.

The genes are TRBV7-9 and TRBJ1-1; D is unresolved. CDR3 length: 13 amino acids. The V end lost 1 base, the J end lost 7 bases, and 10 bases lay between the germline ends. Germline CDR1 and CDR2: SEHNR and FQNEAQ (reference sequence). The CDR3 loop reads CASSLDSGDEAFF. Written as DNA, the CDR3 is TGTGCCAGCAGCTTAGATTCAGGCGATGAAGCTTTCTTT.

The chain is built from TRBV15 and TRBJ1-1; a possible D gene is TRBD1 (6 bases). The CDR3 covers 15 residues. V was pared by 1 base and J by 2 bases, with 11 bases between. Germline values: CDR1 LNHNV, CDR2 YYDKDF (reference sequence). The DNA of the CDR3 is TGTGCCACCAGCAGAGCGAAGACAGGCAACACTGAAGCTTTCTTT. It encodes CATSRAKTGNTEAFF.

CDR3 bases: TGTGCCAGCAGCCTTTCGGGACTCCCATCCAATACGCAGTATTTT. It is translated as CASSLSGLPSNTQYF. This rearrangement joins TRBV7-3 to TRBJ2-3, with D perhaps matching TRBD2 (6 bases). Trimming removed 5 bases at V and 7 bases at J, with 19 bases between. The length of the CDR3 is 15 residues. Germline-derived CDR1 and CDR2 are SGHTA and FQGTGA. The whole variable domain, filled in from reference TRBV7-3 and TRBJ2-3, reads GAGVSQTPSNKVTEKGKYVELRCDPISGHTALYWYRQSLGQGPEFLIYFQGTGAADDSGLPNDRFFAVRPEGSVSTLKIQRTERGDSAVYLCASSLSGLPSNTQYFGPGTRLTVL.

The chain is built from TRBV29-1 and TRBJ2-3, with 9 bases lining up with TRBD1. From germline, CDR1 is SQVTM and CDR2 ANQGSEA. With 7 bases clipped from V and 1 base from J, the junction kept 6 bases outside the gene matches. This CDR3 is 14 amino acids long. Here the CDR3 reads CSAAGQGGTDTQYF. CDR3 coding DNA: TGCAGCGCGGCGGGACAGGGAGGCACAGATACGCAGTATTTT.